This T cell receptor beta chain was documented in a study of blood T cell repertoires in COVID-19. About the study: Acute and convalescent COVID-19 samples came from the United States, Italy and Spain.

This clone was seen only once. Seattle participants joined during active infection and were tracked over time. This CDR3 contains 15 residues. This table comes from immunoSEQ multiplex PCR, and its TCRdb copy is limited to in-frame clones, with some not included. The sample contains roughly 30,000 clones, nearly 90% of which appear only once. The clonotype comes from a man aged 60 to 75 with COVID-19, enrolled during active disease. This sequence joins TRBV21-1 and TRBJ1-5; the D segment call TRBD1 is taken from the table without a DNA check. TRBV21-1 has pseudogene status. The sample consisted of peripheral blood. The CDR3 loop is CASAAGKGSNQPQHF. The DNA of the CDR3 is TGTGCCAGCGCAGCAGGGAAGGGTAGCAATCAGCCCCAGCATTTT.